The T cell receptor beta chain described here comes from a study of lymphopenia after photon versus proton radiotherapy. Produced via immunoSEQ multiplex PCR; TCRdb's table is partial and in-frame only. This sample has 25,000 to 35,000 clones, with about 88% found just once. V trimming: 4 bases; J trimming: 1 base; junction bases outside the gene matches: 13. Germline loops: CDR1 SQVTM, CDR2 ANQGSEA. The CDR3 consists of 17 residues. Study-level points and caveats: Oligoclonal CD8+ Temra expansion after nadir drove photon patients' diversity drop. Photon-treated patients lost naive T cells and TCR diversity; proton-treated stayed stable.

On this clone: As yet, its antigen is unknown.

The input for sequencing was peripheral blood, taken from a patient treated with proton-based radiotherapy. This sequence joins TRBV29-1 and TRBJ2-5; TRBD1 agrees at 9 bases. The TCR comes from a woman in her seventies with pancreatic cancer. Some clones in this sample may be carry-over from other donors' samples. For the CDR3, the DNA is TGCAGCGTTGTTGGGGCTGGGACAGGGAAAGTCCAAGAGACCCAGTACTTC. The encoded protein is CSVVGAGTGKVQETQYF.